A selection of T cell receptor beta chains follows, all from one sample in a study of blood T cell repertoires in COVID-19. Assay used: immunoSEQ multiplex PCR; TCRdb lists only in-frame clones, some missing. The table lists some 400,000 clones, more than 75% of them singletons. What was sequenced was peripheral blood. The receptors derive from a human donor with acute or convalescent COVID-19. The donor label of this sample is uncertain. Both conserved end residues are part of each CDR3. Each record gives: D gene, V gene, J gene, clone size, CDR3 DNA, CDR3 protein. D genes are given only for firm matches. A row's size may be missing; if present it is once, few, many or a size class.

TRBD2	TRBV24-1	TRBJ2-3	NA	TGTGCCACCAGTGATAGCAGTAAGCGGGGGCCCACCTTGGATACGCAGTATTTT	CATSDSSKRGPTLDTQYF
TRBD1	TRBV19	TRBJ1-1	NA	TGTGCCAGTAGTCCTCGGACAGGGACGAGAACTGAAGCTTTCTTT	CASSPRTGTRTEAFF
NA	TRBV9	TRBJ2-1	NA	TGTGCCAGCAGCGCAGCTGTACAGGCCAATGAGCAGTTCTTC	CASSAAVQANEQFF
NA	TRBV5-6	TRBJ2-7	many	TGTGCCAGCAGCTTGGGCTCCCTAGCCCTCGGGGAGCAGTACTTC	CASSLGSLALGEQYF
NA	TRBV30	TRBJ1-1	NA	TGTGCCTGGTGCCTTACAGGGAACACTGAAGCTTTCTTT	CAWCLTGNTEAFF
TRBD1	TRBV7-8	TRBJ2-7	NA	TGTGCCAGCAGCCTCGGACAGGGCAAGCAGTACTTC	CASSLGQGKQYF
NA	TRBV19	TRBJ2-1	NA	TGTGCCAGTAGTATGCCCCCCGGGGGTGAGCAGTTCTTC	CASSMPPGGEQFF
NA	TRBV19	TRBJ1-2	NA	TGTGCCAGTAGTACACCGGAGCCCGGCGGGGATGGCTACACCTTC	CASSTPEPGGDGYTF
NA	TRBV7-2	TRBJ2-1	NA	TGTGCCAGCAGCTTTGGACGGGGGAATGAGCAGTTCTTC	CASSFGRGNEQFF
TRBD2	TRBV5-4	TRBJ2-3	NA	TGTGCCAGCAGCCTTTCCGGGACTAGATTAGTAGATACGCAGTATTTT	CASSLSGTRLVDTQYF
NA	TRBV7-9	TRBJ1-1	few	TGTGCCAGCAGCCGCACAGGGCTTACTGAAGCTTTCTTT	CASSRTGLTEAFF
TRBD1	TRBV4-1	TRBJ2-4	NA	TGCGCCAGCAGCCAGGGACAGGGGTTGGCCAAAAACATTCAGTACTTC	CASSQGQGLAKNIQYF
TRBD1	TRBV2	TRBJ2-1	few	TGTGCCAGCAACAAGGACAGGGGCTCCTACAATGAGCAGTTCTTC	CASNKDRGSYNEQFF
NA	TRBV6-2/TRBV6-3	TRBJ2-1	NA	TGTGCCAGCAGCCGAGGACTACTTACATTCAATGAGCAGTTCTTC	CASSRGLLTFNEQFF
TRBD2	TRBV5-1	TRBJ2-1	NA	TGCGCCAGCAGCACCGGACTAGCGGGAGGATCCAATGAGCAGTTCTTC	CASSTGLAGGSNEQFF
NA	TRBV6-6	TRBJ1-1	NA	TGTGCCAGCAGTTACCAGGGGCAGCGGGGTGAAGCTTTCTTT	CASSYQGQRGEAFF
NA	TRBV27	TRBJ1-5	NA	TGTGCCAGCTCGGGGGGTAGAGATAGCAATCAGCCCCAGCATTTT	CASSGGRDSNQPQHF
TRBD2	TRBV11-2	TRBJ2-1	NA	TGTGCCAGCAGATTAAGCGGGAGTGGGGAGCAGTTCTTC	CASRLSGSGEQFF
NA	TRBV5-1	TRBJ1-1	NA	TGCGCCAGCAGCGCAGGGTCGGACACTGAAGCTTTCTTT	CASSAGSDTEAFF
NA	TRBV7-2	TRBJ1-1	NA	TGTGCCAGCAGCTTAGGGCAGTTTATGAACACTGAAGCTTTCTTT	CASSLGQFMNTEAFF
NA	TRBV12-3/TRBV12-4	TRBJ2-5	NA	TGTGCCAGCACTATACTCGGTAGGACCCAGTACTTC	CASTILGRTQYF
NA	TRBV2	TRBJ1-3	NA	TGTGCCAGCAGTGAAGGAGGGCAAGCTGGAAACACCATATATTTT	CASSEGGQAGNTIYF
NA	TRBV3-1/TRBV3-2	TRBJ1-1	NA	TGTGCCAGCAGCCAAGAAGAGTGGGGCGTCACTGAAGCTTTCTTT	CASSQEEWGVTEAFF
TRBD1	TRBV15	TRBJ1-4	NA	TGTGCCACCAGCAGGGGAGGACAGGGAACTAATGAAAAACTGTTTTTT	CATSRGGQGTNEKLFF
NA	TRBV5-6	TRBJ1-6	NA	TGTGCCAGCAGCTTGTTCAGGGAAAATTCACCCCTCCACTTT	CASSLFRENSPLHF
TRBD1	TRBV5-1	TRBJ2-6	NA	TGCGCCAGCAGTTCGGGACAGATGTTGATGGGGTCCGGGGCCAACGTCCTGACTTTC	CASSSGQMLMGSGANVLTF
NA	TRBV28	TRBJ1-1	NA	TGTGCCACCCATCCGCGCACTGAAGCTTTCTTT	CATHPRTEAFF
TRBD2	TRBV11-2	TRBJ2-3	NA	TGTGCCAGCAGCTTAGGACTAGCGGGGGTTTTGGATACGCAGTATTTT	CASSLGLAGVLDTQYF
TRBD1	TRBV27	TRBJ1-2	NA	TGTGCCAGCAGTCCATCCCCTGGACAGGGTCAATATGGCTACACCTTC	CASSPSPGQGQYGYTF
NA	TRBV25-1	TRBJ1-1	few	TGTGCCAGCAGGAGGGGGACGAAGGACACTGAAGCTTTCTTT	CASRRGTKDTEAFF
NA	TRBV7-7	TRBJ1-6	NA	TGTGCCAGCAGCTTAGGACCGCCGGGATATAATTCACCCCTCCACTTT	CASSLGPPGYNSPLHF
TRBD2	TRBV2	TRBJ2-2	NA	TGTGCCAGGAGGACTAGCTACACCGGGGAGCTGTTTTTT	CARRTSYTGELFF
NA	TRBV5-4	TRBJ1-1	NA	TGTGCCGGATCCACGGGGTACATGAACACTGAAGCTTTCTTT	CAGSTGYMNTEAFF